This T cell receptor beta chain appears in the sequencing data of a study of blood T cell repertoires in COVID-19. Study at large: Collection of acute and convalescent COVID-19 samples took place in the United States, Italy and Spain. PBMCs, B-cell-depleted T cells, or T cells were the source of the cDNA or gDNA that made up the material.

How the authors handled the data: From reference gene primer amplification, estimates of nucleated cell counts were derived. The data were produced by immunoSEQ multiplex PCR, yet TCRdb's version contains in-frame clones alone and is incomplete. V and J calls and clone size follow that table, whereas D and trimming were derived from the DNA. The data contain about 32,000 clones, about 86% of them seen just once; the ten biggest clones take up just over 5.5%. Looked up from germline, CDR1 is MGHRA and CDR2 is YSYEKL. The CDR3 is 14 amino acids. The V gene lost 0 bases and the J gene lost 10 bases, with 15 bases spanning the gap.

This clonotype was obtained from a woman older than 75 with active or convalescent COVID-19. This rearrangement joins TRBV4-1 to TRBJ1-1; D may be TRBD1 (5 bases). The sequenced material came from peripheral blood. CDR3 loop: CASSQDEGRAGAFF. The DNA of the CDR3 is TGCGCCAGCAGCCAAGATGAAGGCAGGGCTGGAGCTTTCTTT.